The entry that follows covers one T cell receptor beta chain sequence. This clone's antigen is unknown. Qualities for individual bases were not recorded, and no much larger clone is one base off. Participants in the prospective study were enrolled through a virtual design, were aged roughly 18 to 100 years, and lived in under 25 United States geographic areas. To assign participants to cohorts, the prospective study relied on clinical history that participants themselves reported in a screening survey and a study questionnaire. ImmuneRACE Cohort 3 recovered participants were defined by two consecutive negative NP/OP PCR tests, healthcare professional clearance, or symptom resolution. Mobile phlebotomists in the prospective study collected whole blood, serum and a nasopharyngeal or oropharyngeal swab from every participant. Prospective study participants could optionally give additional blood draws and questionnaires over an approximately two-month period. Prospective study blood samples were shipped either frozen or at room temperature before DNA extraction.

This sample stems from a study of blood T cell repertoires in COVID-19 (dated by TCRdb to 2020 to 2021). A note on the overall study: The collaborator samples originated in the United States, Italy and Spain and spanned the acute and convalescent phases of COVID-19. The material from the prospective study consisted of cDNA or gDNA derived from T cells, B-cell-depleted T cells, or PBMCs. Subjects who had been exposed to COVID-19, were actively infected with it, or had recovered from it provided the deeply sampled blood TCRbeta repertoires that made up the dataset. The repertoires were released in a freely available public database intended as a resource for research on the immune response to SARS-CoV-2. Samples were obtained from the ongoing ImmuneRACE study (first 160 participants) and from approximately 1,200 subjects provided by 6 global collaborators. The sample metadata nearly always contained a de-identified subject ID, COVID-19 status, age in years and sex. Where HLA class I and class II types were available, the types were taken from metadata supplied by the sample provider, not from assay-based typing.

The paper as a whole reports these results and caveats: The quantity of clinical and demographic metadata differed by source and by participant and was supplied without curation.

The CDR3 goes from the cysteine to the phenylalanine over 14 residues. Only the CDR3 portion is preserved as DNA: 42 bases, with reading frame beginning at the first base. V is clipped by 4 bases and J by 0 bases, and the sequence between their germline boundaries is 10 bases long. CDR1 and CDR2 were assigned from the germline V gene (reference sequence) as LNHNV and YYDKDF. TCRbeta CDR3 regions were amplified from genomic DNA by means of the immunoSEQ Assay, a bias-controlled multiplex PCR. Under the source paper's analysis protocol: The number of nucleated cells in each sample was estimated from the amplification of reference gene primers within the assay. To quantify the absolute abundance of each unique TCRbeta CDR3 rearrangement, sequence reads were collapsed and filtered. For each sample, productive Simpson clonality was calculated by taking the square root of Simpson's diversity index across productive rearrangements. TCRdb carries this immuneACCESS record with in-frame sequences only. Its versions omit some clonotypes, under half of them owing to an unresolved V gene in the studies checked, with the rest unexplained. D and trimming were read from the DNA, whereas the V and J calls and clone size are those reported in that table. This sample has roughly 230,000 clones in its table, and approximately 83% of those were observed once. Clones ranked in the top ten supply around 3.6% of the sample.

The chain is made from TRBV15 and TRBJ2-7, and perhaps TRBD2 as D gene, on 5 matching bases. The TCR sequence derives from a middle-aged man who had recovered from COVID-19. Sequenced input: PBMCs or T cells enriched from blood (not recorded which). Here the CDR3 is given as CATSTILDSYEQYF. In nucleotides, the sequence is TGTGCCACCAGCACGATACTAGACTCCTACGAGCAGTACTTC.